Below, 26 T cell receptor beta chains from the same sample are listed, as sequenced in a study of T cells in Graves' hyperthyroidism and ophthalmopathy. Regions amplified from RNA transcripts were the TCR beta CDR3 regions. HTBI primers were used for first-round RT-PCR of the TCR CDR3. Each CDR3 protein gets one entry after TCRdb re-called the multiplex PCR reads with MiXCR. The data hold more than 500,000 distinct CDR3 sequences, with approximately 15% observed a single time. Source material: blood. The receptors stem from a woman in her thirties or forties with Graves' hyperthyroidism.

This clonotype was detected only once. This chain joins TRBV20-1 and TRBJ2-5; 9 nucleotides align to TRBD1. Germline CDR1 is DFQATT and CDR2 is SNEGSKA (reference sequence). The CDR3 runs to 13 residues. Trimming at V came to 4 bases and at J to 2 bases, leaving 2 bases not matched to a gene. The CDR3 sequence is CSAIGQGQETQYF. The CDR3 DNA reads TGCAGTGCTATAGGACAGGGGCAAGAGACCCAGTACTTC.

V gene TRBV7-9 combines with J gene TRBJ2-1; the D is unclear. CDR3 length: 12 amino acids. Trimming stripped 5 bases from V and 12 bases from J, with 14 bases between. Germline CDR1 and CDR2: SEHNR and FQNEAQ (reference sequence). Here the CDR3 DNA reads TGTGCCAGCAGCCAAACAGTCCTAGGGCAGTTCTTC. Its protein product is CASSQTVLGQFF.

This clonotype showed up just a few times. The rearrangement joins TRBV28 to TRBJ1-1; D unresolved. Trimming pared 3 bases from V and 10 bases from J, leaving 12 bases between. The germline V gene has CDR1 MDHEN and CDR2 SYDVKM. The CDR3 is 12 amino acids. The CDR3 sequence is CASSLVWSGAFF. DNA of the CDR3: TGTGCCAGCAGTTTGGTGTGGAGTGGAGCTTTCTTT.

The chain couples TRBV4-1 to TRBJ2-7; no reliable D call. CDR1 MGHRA and CDR2 YSYEKL come from the germline V gene. CDR3 length: 17 amino acids. Trimming took off 0 bases at V and 2 bases at J, with 17 bases between the two ends. The CDR3 coding sequence is TGCGCCAGCAGCCAAGAACTTTATCTTGCCGGAGCCTACGAGCAGTACTTC. This gives the protein CASSQELYLAGAYEQYF.

This clonotype occurred many times. The rearrangement links TRBV30 to TRBJ1-4; 11 bases map to TRBD1. This CDR3 spans 15 amino acids. Germline lookup yields CDR1 GTSNPN and CDR2 SVGIG (reference sequence). Trimming at V came to 5 bases and at J to 5 bases, leaving 7 bases not matched to a gene. CDR3 coding DNA: TGTGCCTGGGGGGGGACAGGGGGATCGAATGAAAAACTGTTTTTT. This sequence encodes CAWGGTGGSNEKLFF.

This clonotype appeared a few times. The chain is built from TRBV12-3 or TRBV12-4 and TRBJ2-7; D ambiguous. The CDR3 is 13 amino acids. Trimming removed 6 bases at V and 3 bases at J, with 12 bases between. DNA of the CDR3: TGTGCCAGCAGCCCCTCACCCCACTACGAGCAGTACTTC. This sequence encodes CASSPSPHYEQYF.

This clonotype was detected ten times or more. The chain carries TRBV11-2 and TRBJ2-1; 7 nucleotides align to TRBD1. CDR3 length: 15 amino acids. V shed 6 bases and J 1 base; nucleotides not matched to a gene: 6. In germline, CDR1 is SGHAT, CDR2 FQNNGV. The CDR3 loop is CASSKGDSSYNEQFF. The CDR3 nucleotides are TGTGCCAGCAGTAAGGGGGACAGTTCCTACAATGAGCAGTTCTTC.

The chain uses TRBV4-1 and TRBJ1-4, with D possibly being TRBD1 (6 bases). The CDR3 contains 16 residues. Trimming removed 0 bases at V and 3 bases at J, with 11 bases between. In germline, CDR1 is MGHRA, CDR2 YSYEKL. The CDR3 is CASSQESGASNEKLFF. The DNA of the CDR3 is TGCGCCAGCAGCCAAGAATCAGGGGCCTCTAATGAAAAACTGTTTTTT.

In this sample, this clonotype turned up many times. The J gene is TRBJ2-4, the V gene TRBV20-1; D is perhaps TRBD1 or TRBD2 (5 bases each). The length of the CDR3 is 14 residues. Trimming removed 7 bases at V and 4 bases at J, with 17 bases between. CDR1 DFQATT and CDR2 SNEGSKA come from the germline V gene (reference sequence). The CDR3 loop is CSGVAPGPKNIQYF. The CDR3 region has the DNA TGCAGTGGCGTAGCGCCGGGGCCGAAAAACATTCAGTACTTC.

The CDR3 region is CASSPSPLAISTDTQYF. CDR3 DNA: TGTGCCAGCTCACCATCGCCGCTAGCGATTAGCACAGATACGCAGTATTTT. The chain employs TRBV18 and TRBJ2-3, with D maybe TRBD2 (6 bases). This CDR3 has 17 residues. V lost 2 bases, J lost 0 bases, and 15 bases lay in between. Germline assignment: CDR1 KGHSH and CDR2 LQKENI.

There are many counts of this clonotype. J is TRBJ2-7 and V is TRBV5-1, with 14 bases aligning to TRBD2. CDR1 is SGHRS, CDR2 YFSETQ, per germline. V shed 4 bases, J shed 4 bases, and the junction held 16 bases outside the gene matches. The CDR3 loop spans 19 amino acids. The CDR3 loop reads CASSHGTSGSAQPLYEQYF. The CDR3 DNA follows: TGCGCCAGCAGCCACGGGACTAGCGGGAGCGCTCAACCCCTATACGAGCAGTACTTC.

This clonotype was recorded at least ten times. This sequence joins TRBV5-1 and TRBJ2-7; 8 nucleotides match TRBD2. This CDR3 comprises 17 residues. J gave up 2 bases and V 3 bases, and 13 bases lay outside the gene matches. Germline lookup yields CDR1 SGHRS and CDR2 YFSETQ. CDR3 in amino acids: CASSSGGAGVGPYEQYF. CDR3 in DNA: TGCGCCAGCAGCTCGGGGGGAGCGGGAGTAGGCCCCTACGAGCAGTACTTC.

This clonotype came up many times. This sequence joins TRBV5-1 and TRBJ2-3, with 8 bases aligning to TRBD2. The germline gives CDR1 SGHRS, CDR2 YFSETQ. The CDR3 length is 16 residues. The V gene end was trimmed by 4 bases and the J gene end by 2 bases; junction bases not matched to a gene: 9. The CDR3, as DNA: TGCGCCAGCAGCCAGGGACTAGATCCACCCACAGATACGCAGTATTTT. Encoded protein: CASSQGLDPPTDTQYF.

This clonotype has more than one count but fewer than ten. This chain links TRBV20-1 with TRBJ2-1, with 12 bases that match TRBD2. The V gene end was trimmed by 5 bases and the J gene end by 7 bases; junction bases not matched to a gene: 9. The germline V gene encodes CDR1 DFQATT and CDR2 SNEGSKA (reference sequence). There are 15 residues in the CDR3. CDR3 in DNA: TGCAGTGCTCTATCGACTAGCGGGAGTGCAAATGAGCAGTTCTTC. Protein product: CSALSTSGSANEQFF.

This clonotype was seen only a few times. The chain carries TRBV4-1 and TRBJ1-1, with TRBD1 as a possible D gene (5 bases). The germline V and J ends were trimmed by 1 base and 5 bases, with 11 bases remaining between them. Germline V lookup: CDR1 MGHRA, CDR2 YSYEKL. The CDR3 consists of 14 residues. The CDR3 coding sequence is TGCGCCAGCAGCCAAGGGCCAGGGTGGACTGAAGCTTTCTTT. It encodes CASSQGPGWTEAFF.

This clonotype was seen many times. V and J are TRBV18 and TRBJ1-4, with TRBD1 matching 7 bases. J was trimmed by 6 bases and V by 5 bases; bases with no gene match: 6. CDR1 and CDR2 from the germline V gene are KGHSH and LQKENI. The CDR3 has 14 amino acids. This CDR3 is CASSADRDHEKLFF. The CDR3 bases are TGTGCCAGCTCAGCCGACAGGGACCATGAAAAACTGTTTTTT.

The chain joins TRBV28 to TRBJ2-1; D assignment may be TRBD1 or TRBD2 (6 bases each). Germline CDR1 and CDR2: MDHEN and SYDVKM. Trimming cost V 6 bases and J 0 bases, with 9 bases left between them. The CDR3 contains 14 residues. The CDR3 reads CASRGGGSYNEQFF. CDR3 in DNA: TGTGCCAGCAGGGGGGGCGGCTCCTACAATGAGCAGTTCTTC.

This clonotype was found many times. CDR3 residues: CASSHHGTSGRNEQFF. DNA of the CDR3: TGCGCCAGCAGCCACCACGGGACTAGCGGCCGCAATGAGCAGTTCTTC. The chain has TRBV4-1 and TRBJ2-1; TRBD2 agrees at 11 bases. V was pared by 3 bases and J by 6 bases, with 7 bases of the junction left unmatched. The CDR3 sequence is 16 residues long. Germline loops: CDR1 MGHRA, CDR2 YSYEKL.

This clonotype was recorded many times. The CDR3 DNA is TGTGCCAGCAGCCAAGAGATATCAAACATTCAGTACTTC. Its protein is CASSQEISNIQYF. J is TRBJ2-4 and V is TRBV3-1; D uncertain. The CDR3 has 13 residues. The V end lost 0 bases, the J end lost 6 bases, and 6 bases lay between the germline ends. Germline-derived CDR1 and CDR2 are LGHDT and YNNKEL (reference sequence).

This clonotype appeared once. This chain connects TRBV6-1 to TRBJ1-5; D not certain. The DNA end is a closer match to TRBJ2-3, so the J assignment may be wrong. The CDR3 runs 13 residues. Germline CDR1 is MNHNS and CDR2 is SASEGT. The chain's CDR3 is CATQVDGNQPQYF. CDR3 in DNA: TGTGCCACCCAGGTGGACGGCAATCAGCCCCAGTATTTT.

This clonotype was recorded at least ten times. The chain is built from TRBV13 and TRBJ2-7; weak D call: TRBD1 (6 bases). V dropped 5 bases and J dropped 2 bases, with 10 bases sitting between them. The CDR3 runs 13 residues. Per germline, CDR1 PRHDT and CDR2 FYEKMQ (reference sequence). The CDR3 coding sequence is TGTGCCAGCAGCGTCGGGACAACCTACGAGCAGTACTTC. Amino acid sequence: CASSVGTTYEQYF.

This clonotype has more than one count but fewer than ten. The chain carries TRBV10-3 and TRBJ1-2, with 9 bases that match TRBD1. This CDR3 spans 16 amino acids. Germline CDR1 is ENHRY and CDR2 is SYGVKD. V shed 11 bases, J shed 4 bases, and the junction held 17 bases outside the gene matches. CDR3 in DNA: TGTGCCGCTCAAAAGGGACAGGGCTCACCCTCCTATGGCTACACCTTC. Translating gives CAAQKGQGSPSYGYTF.

At least ten counts were recorded for this clonotype. The chain is built from TRBV10-3 and TRBJ1-1; possibly TRBD1 for D (6 bases). The V gene's germline CDR1 is ENHRY and CDR2 SYGVKD. Trimming shortened V by 6 bases and J by 0 bases, and 11 bases separated the two germline ends. CDR3 length equals 14 residues. In nucleotides, the CDR3 is TGTGCCATCAGACAGGACAGCATGAACACTGAAGCTTTCTTT. This translates into CAIRQDSMNTEAFF.

The V call is TRBV7-2, the J call TRBJ2-7; D assignment may be TRBD1 or TRBD2 (6 bases each). This CDR3 contains 14 residues. From germline, CDR1 is SGHTA and CDR2 FQGNSA. The germline V and J ends were trimmed by 6 bases and 1 base, with 13 bases remaining between them. CDR3 sequence reads: CASRPSDRSYEQYF. For the CDR3, the DNA is TGTGCCAGCAGGCCTAGCGACAGGTCCTACGAGCAGTACTTC.

This clonotype was observed a few times. The chain uses TRBV6-5 and TRBJ2-1; 9 nucleotides align to TRBD1. J lost 2 bases, V lost 6 bases, and 5 bases had no gene match. The CDR3 runs 15 residues. Germline V lookup: CDR1 MNHEY, CDR2 SVGAGI. CDR3 DNA sequence: TGTGCCAGCAGAAGAAGACAGGGGGCCTACAATGAGCAGTTCTTC. This gives the protein CASRRRQGAYNEQFF.

The chain links TRBV29-1 to TRBJ2-4; D could derive from TRBD1 or TRBD2 (6 bases each). Trimming shortened V by 4 bases and J by 5 bases, and 15 bases separated the two germline ends. Germline V gene data show CDR1 as SQVTM and CDR2 as ANQGSEA. This CDR3 has 14 amino acids. CDR3 sequence: CSVVGGPYENIQYF. The CDR3 DNA follows: TGCAGCGTTGTTGGGGGGCCCTATGAAAACATTCAGTACTTC.